This T cell receptor beta chain was sequenced in a study of T cells in Graves' hyperthyroidism and ophthalmopathy. CDR1 WNHNN and CDR2 SYGVQD come from the germline V gene (reference sequence). The CDR3 loop spans 15 amino acids. V lost 3 bases and J 8 bases, leaving 18 bases between the germline ends. Researchers amplified the TCR beta CDR3 regions from RNA transcripts. The HTBI primer set served for first-round RT-PCR of the TCR CDR3. TCRdb recomputed calls from the multiplex PCR reads with MiXCR, one row per CDR3 protein. The sample includes approximately 400,000 distinct CDR3 sequences, under 15% of them seen just once. This clonotype turned up a few times. Its target is not known. Broader study findings: Appearing also in blood were most of the thyroid clonotypes expanded above 0.001.

Graves' hyperthyroidism without ophthalmopathy progression within 18 months was termed stable. Those with hyperthyroidism were 18 to 65 years old, newly diagnosed, and ill for under 2 months. The clonotype was recovered from a woman under 40 with Graves' hyperthyroidism. Sequences were obtained from blood. This chain uses TRBV10-1 with TRBJ2-3; possibly TRBD1 or TRBD2 for D (5 bases each). The CDR3 here is CASSDPGRGWVTQYF. CDR3 DNA: TGCGCCAGCAGTGACCCGGGACGCGGGTGGGTTACGCAGTATTTT.